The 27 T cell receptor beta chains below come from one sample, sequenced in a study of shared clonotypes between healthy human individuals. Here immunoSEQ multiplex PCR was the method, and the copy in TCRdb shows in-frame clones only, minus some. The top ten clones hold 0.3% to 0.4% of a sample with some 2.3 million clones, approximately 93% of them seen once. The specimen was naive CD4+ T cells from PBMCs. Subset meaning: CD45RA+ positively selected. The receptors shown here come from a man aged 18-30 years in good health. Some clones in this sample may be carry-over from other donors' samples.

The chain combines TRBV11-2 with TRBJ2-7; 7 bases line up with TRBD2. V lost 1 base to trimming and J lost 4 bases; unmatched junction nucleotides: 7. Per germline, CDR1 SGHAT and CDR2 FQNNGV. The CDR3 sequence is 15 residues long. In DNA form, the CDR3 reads TGTGCCAGCAGCTTAGCCCTGGGGAGGGCTTACGAGCAGTACTTC. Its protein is CASSLALGRAYEQYF.

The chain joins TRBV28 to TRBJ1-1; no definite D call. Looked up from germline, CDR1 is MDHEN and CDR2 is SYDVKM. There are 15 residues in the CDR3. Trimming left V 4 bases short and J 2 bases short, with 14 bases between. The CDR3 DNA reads TGTGCCAGCAGTTCTACGGACGGGTTCAACACTGAAGCTTTCTTT. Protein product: CASSSTDGFNTEAFF. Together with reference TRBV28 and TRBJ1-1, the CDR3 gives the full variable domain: DVKVTQSSRYLVKRTGEKVFLECVQDMDHENMFWYRQDPGLGLRLIYFSYDVKMKEKGDIPEGYSVSREKKERFSLILESASTNQTSMYLCASSSTDGFNTEAFFGQGTRLTVV.

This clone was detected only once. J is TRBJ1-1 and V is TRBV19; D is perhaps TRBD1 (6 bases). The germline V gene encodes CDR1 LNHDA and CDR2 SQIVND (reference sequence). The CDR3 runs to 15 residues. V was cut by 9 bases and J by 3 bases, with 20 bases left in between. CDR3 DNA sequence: TGTGCCAGCAGAACCCTAGGTTGGGGGCACACTGAAGCTTTCTTT. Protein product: CASRTLGWGHTEAFF. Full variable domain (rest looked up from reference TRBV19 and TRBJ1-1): DGGITQSPKYLFRKEGQNVTLSCEQNLNHDAMYWYRQDPGQGLRLIYYSQIVNDFQKGDIAEGYSVSREKKESFPLTVTSAQKNPTAFYLCASRTLGWGHTEAFFGQGTRLTVV.

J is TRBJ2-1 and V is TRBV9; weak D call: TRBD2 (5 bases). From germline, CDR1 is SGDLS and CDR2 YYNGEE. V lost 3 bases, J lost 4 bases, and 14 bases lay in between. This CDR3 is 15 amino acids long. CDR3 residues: CASSAGPSQYNEQFF. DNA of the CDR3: TGTGCCAGCAGCGCCGGGCCTAGCCAATACAATGAGCAGTTCTTC.

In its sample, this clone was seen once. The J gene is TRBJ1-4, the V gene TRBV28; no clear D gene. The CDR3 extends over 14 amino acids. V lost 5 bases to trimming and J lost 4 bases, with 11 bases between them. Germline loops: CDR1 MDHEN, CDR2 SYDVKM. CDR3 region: CASSTSRDNEKLFF. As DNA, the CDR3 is TGTGCCAGCAGTACTAGCCGCGATAATGAAAAACTGTTTTTT.

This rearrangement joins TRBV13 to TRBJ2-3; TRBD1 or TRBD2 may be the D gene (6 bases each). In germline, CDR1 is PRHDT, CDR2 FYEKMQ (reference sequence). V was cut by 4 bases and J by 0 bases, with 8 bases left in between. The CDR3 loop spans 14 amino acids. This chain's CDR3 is CASSWGASTDTQYF. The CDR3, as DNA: TGTGCCAGCAGCTGGGGGGCTAGCACAGATACGCAGTATTTT.

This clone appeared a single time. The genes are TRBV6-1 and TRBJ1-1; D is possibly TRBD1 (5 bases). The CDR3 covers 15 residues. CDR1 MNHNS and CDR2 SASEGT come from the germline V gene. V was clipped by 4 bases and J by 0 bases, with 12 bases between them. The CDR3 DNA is TGTGCCAGCAGTGCACGATTGACAGTGAACACTGAAGCTTTCTTT. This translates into CASSARLTVNTEAFF.

The CDR3 protein is CASSGPGLVSSTQYF. The DNA of the CDR3 is TGCGCCAGCAGCGGGCCGGGACTCGTGTCGTCGACCCAGTACTTC. The chain carries TRBV5-1 and TRBJ2-5, with D possibly being TRBD2 (6 bases). The CDR3 contains 15 residues. CDR1 is SGHRS and CDR2 is YFSETQ in the germline V gene. V lost 4 bases and J 7 bases, leaving 20 bases between the germline ends.

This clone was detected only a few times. The CDR3 region has the DNA TGTGCCAGCAGCCGACTAGCGGGACCGTCCGAGCAGTACTTC. It specifies CASSRLAGPSEQYF. The V gene is TRBV6-5, the J gene TRBJ2-7, with 11 bases that match TRBD2. Germline CDR1 is MNHEY and CDR2 is SVGAGI. CDR3 length: 14 amino acids. Losses at the gene ends were 6 bases for V and 6 bases for J; bases not matched to a gene: 7.

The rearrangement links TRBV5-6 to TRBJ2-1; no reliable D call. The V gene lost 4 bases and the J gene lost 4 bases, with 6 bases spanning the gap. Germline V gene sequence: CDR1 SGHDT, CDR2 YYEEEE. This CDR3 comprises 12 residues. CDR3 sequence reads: CASSLSYNEQFF. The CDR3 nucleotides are TGTGCCAGCAGCCTTTCTTACAATGAGCAGTTCTTC. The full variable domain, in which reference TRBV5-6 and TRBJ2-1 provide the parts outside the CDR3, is DAGVTQSPTHLIKTRGQQVTLRCSPKSGHDTVSWYQQALGQGPQFIFQYYEEEERQRGNFPDRFSGHQFPNYSSELNVNALLLGDSALYLCASSLSYNEQFFGPGTRLTVL.

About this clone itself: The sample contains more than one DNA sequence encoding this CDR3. CDR3 amino acids: CASSLYQGAYEQYF. In DNA form, the CDR3 reads TGTGCCAGCAGTTTATATCAGGGGGCCTACGAGCAGTACTTC. The chain has TRBV28 and TRBJ2-7; 7 positions match TRBD1. The CDR3 sequence is 14 residues long. With 1 base clipped from V and 2 bases from J, the junction kept 2 bases outside the gene matches. CDR1 is MDHEN, CDR2 SYDVKM, per germline.

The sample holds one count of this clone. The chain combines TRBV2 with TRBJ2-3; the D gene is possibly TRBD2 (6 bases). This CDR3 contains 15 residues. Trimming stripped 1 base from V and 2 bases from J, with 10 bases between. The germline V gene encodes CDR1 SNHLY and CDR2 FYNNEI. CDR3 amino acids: CASSEGPGDTDTQYF. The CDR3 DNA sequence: TGTGCCAGCAGTGAAGGTCCGGGAGACACAGATACGCAGTATTTT. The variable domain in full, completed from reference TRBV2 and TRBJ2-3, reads EPEVTQTPSHQVTQMGQEVILRCVPISNHLYFYWYRQILGQKVEFLVSFYNNEISEKSEIFDDQFSVERPDGSNFTLKIRSTKLEDSAMYFCASSEGPGDTDTQYFGPGTRLTVL.

The CDR3 DNA sequence: TGTGCCAGTGGAACTAGCGGGAGAGGGGAGCAGTACTTC. As protein: CASGTSGRGEQYF. V is TRBV28 and J is TRBJ2-7, with TRBD2 matching over 11 bases. Germline loops: CDR1 MDHEN, CDR2 SYDVKM. The CDR3 has 13 amino acids. Trimming at V came to 9 bases and at J to 7 bases, leaving 8 bases not matched to a gene.

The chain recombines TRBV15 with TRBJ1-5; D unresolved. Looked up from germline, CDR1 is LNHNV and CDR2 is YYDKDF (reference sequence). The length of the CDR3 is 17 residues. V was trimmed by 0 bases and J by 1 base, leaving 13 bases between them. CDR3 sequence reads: CATSRDRDPDSNQPQHF. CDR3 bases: TGTGCCACCAGCAGAGATCGGGATCCCGACAGCAATCAGCCCCAGCATTTT.

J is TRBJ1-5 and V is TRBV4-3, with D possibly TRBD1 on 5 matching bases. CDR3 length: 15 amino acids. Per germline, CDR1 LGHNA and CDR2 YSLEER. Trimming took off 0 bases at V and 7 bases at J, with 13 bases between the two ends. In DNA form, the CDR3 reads TGCGCCAGCAGCCAAGATCGGAGGGGTCGCCAGCCCCAGCATTTT. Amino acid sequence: CASSQDRRGRQPQHF.

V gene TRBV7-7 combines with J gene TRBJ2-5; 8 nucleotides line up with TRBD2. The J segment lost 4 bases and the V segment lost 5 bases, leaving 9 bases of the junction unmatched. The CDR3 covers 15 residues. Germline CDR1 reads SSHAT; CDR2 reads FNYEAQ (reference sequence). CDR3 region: CASSPGAGGLETQYF. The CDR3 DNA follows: TGTGCCAGCAGCCCCGGCGCGGGAGGTCTAGAGACCCAGTACTTC. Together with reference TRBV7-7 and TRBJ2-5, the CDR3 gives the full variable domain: GAGVSQSPRYKVTKRGQDVTLRCDPISSHATLYWYQQALGQGPEFLTYFNYEAQPDKSGLPSDRFSAERPEGSISTLTIQRTEQRDSAMYRCASSPGAGGLETQYFGPGTRLLVL.

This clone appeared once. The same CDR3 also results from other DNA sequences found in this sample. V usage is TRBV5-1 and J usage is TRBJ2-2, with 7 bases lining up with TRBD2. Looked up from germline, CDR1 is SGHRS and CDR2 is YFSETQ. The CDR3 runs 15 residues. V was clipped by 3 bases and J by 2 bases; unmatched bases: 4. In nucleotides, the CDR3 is TGCGCCAGCAGCTCCAGCGGGACCAACACCGGGGAGCTGTTTTTT. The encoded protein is CASSSSGTNTGELFF.

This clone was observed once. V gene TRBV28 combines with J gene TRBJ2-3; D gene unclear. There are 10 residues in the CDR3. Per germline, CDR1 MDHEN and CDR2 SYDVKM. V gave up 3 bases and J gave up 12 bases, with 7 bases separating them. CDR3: CASSLTPQYF. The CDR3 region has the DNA TGTGCCAGCAGTTTGACCCCCCAGTATTTT. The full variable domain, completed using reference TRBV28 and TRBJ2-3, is DVKVTQSSRYLVKRTGEKVFLECVQDMDHENMFWYRQDPGLGLRLIYFSYDVKMKEKGDIPEGYSVSREKKERFSLILESASTNQTSMYLCASSLTPQYFGPGTRLTVL.

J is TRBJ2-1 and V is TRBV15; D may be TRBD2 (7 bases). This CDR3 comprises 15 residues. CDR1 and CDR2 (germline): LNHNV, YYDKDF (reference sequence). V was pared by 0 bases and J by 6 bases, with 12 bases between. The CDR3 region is CATSRDVGGRNEQFF. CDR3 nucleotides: TGTGCCACCAGCAGAGATGTGGGGGGGCGCAATGAGCAGTTCTTC.

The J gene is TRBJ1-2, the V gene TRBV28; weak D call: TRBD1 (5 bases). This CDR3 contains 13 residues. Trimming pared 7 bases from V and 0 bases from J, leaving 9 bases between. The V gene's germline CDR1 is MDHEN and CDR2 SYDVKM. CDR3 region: CASTTATNYGYTF. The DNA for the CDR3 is TGTGCCAGCACGACAGCAACTAACTATGGCTACACCTTC.

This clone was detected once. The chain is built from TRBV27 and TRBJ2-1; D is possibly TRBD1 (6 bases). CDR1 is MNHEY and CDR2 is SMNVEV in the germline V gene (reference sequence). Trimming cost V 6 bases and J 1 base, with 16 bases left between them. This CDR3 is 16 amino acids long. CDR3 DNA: TGTGCCAGCAGGCTCGGACCCAGGGGTTCCTACAATGAGCAGTTCTTC. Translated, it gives CASRLGPRGSYNEQFF.

In nucleotides, the CDR3 is TGCGCCAGCAGCCAACAGGGACAGGTAATCCAAGAGACCCAGTACTTC. Amino acids: CASSQQGQVIQETQYF. The V gene is TRBV4-1, the J gene TRBJ2-5, with 8 bases matching TRBD1. V trimming: 2 bases; J trimming: 1 base; junction bases outside the gene matches: 6. Germline CDR1 and CDR2: MGHRA and YSYEKL. The CDR3 length is 16 residues.

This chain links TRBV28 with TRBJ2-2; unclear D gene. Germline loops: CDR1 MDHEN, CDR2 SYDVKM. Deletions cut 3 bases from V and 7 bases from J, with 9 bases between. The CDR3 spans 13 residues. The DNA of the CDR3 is TGTGCCAGCAGTTTTTTGGTAGACGGGGAGCTGTTTTTT. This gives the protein CASSFLVDGELFF.

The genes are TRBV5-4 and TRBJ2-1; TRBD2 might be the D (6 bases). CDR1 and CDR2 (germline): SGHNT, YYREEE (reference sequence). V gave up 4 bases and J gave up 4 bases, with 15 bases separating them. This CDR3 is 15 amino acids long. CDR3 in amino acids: CASSRTGEAYNEQFF. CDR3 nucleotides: TGTGCCAGCAGCCGGACGGGGGAGGCGTACAATGAGCAGTTCTTC.

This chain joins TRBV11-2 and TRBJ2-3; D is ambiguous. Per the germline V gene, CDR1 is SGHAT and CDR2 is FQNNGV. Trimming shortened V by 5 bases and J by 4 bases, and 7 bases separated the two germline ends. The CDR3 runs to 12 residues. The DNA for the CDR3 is TGTGCCAGCAGCATAATCCCAGATACGCAGTATTTT. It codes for CASSIIPDTQYF. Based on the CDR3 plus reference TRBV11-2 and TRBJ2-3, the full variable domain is EAGVAQSPRYKIIEKRQSVAFWCNPISGHATLYWYQQILGQGPKLLIQFQNNGVVDDSQLPKDRFSAERLKGVDSTLKIQPAKLEDSAVYLCASSIIPDTQYFGPGTRLTVL.

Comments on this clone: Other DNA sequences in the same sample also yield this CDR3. The CDR3 region has the DNA TGCGCCAGCAGCTTGGCGGTTGCGGGCTACGAGCAGTACTTC. This sequence encodes CASSLAVAGYEQYF. The rearrangement uses TRBV5-1 and TRBJ2-7, with TRBD2 as a possible D gene (5 bases). CDR1 is SGHRS, CDR2 YFSETQ, per germline. CDR3 length: 14 residues. V lost 0 bases to trimming and J lost 3 bases, with 10 bases between them.

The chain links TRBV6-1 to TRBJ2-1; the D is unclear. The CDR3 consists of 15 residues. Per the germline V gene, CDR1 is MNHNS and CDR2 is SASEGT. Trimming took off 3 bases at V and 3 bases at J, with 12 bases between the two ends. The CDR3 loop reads CASSDWLVLYNEQFF. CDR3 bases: TGTGCCAGCAGTGATTGGCTAGTGCTCTACAATGAGCAGTTCTTC.